The source of this T cell receptor beta chain is a study of blood T cell repertoires in COVID-19. This clone showed up just a few times. The CDR3 covers 14 residues. Germline lookup yields CDR1 SGHTA and CDR2 FQGTGA. V was clipped by 6 bases and J by 2 bases; unmatched bases: 5. Original methodology: By means of reference gene primer amplification, nucleated cell counts were estimated. This table comes from immunoSEQ multiplex PCR, and its TCRdb copy is limited to in-frame clones, with some not included. That table is the source of V, J and clone size, and D and trimming were worked out from the DNA. The sample carries approximately 150,000 clones, roughly 87% recorded once.

This TCR was recovered from a woman aged 40 to 55 who had been exposed to COVID-19. Sequenced input: PBMCs or T cells enriched from blood (not recorded which). V gene TRBV7-3 combines with J gene TRBJ1-1; 8 nucleotides line up with TRBD1. The chain's CDR3 is CASRPTGGNTEAFF. CDR3 sequence (DNA): TGTGCCAGCAGGCCAACAGGGGGAAACACTGAAGCTTTCTTT.